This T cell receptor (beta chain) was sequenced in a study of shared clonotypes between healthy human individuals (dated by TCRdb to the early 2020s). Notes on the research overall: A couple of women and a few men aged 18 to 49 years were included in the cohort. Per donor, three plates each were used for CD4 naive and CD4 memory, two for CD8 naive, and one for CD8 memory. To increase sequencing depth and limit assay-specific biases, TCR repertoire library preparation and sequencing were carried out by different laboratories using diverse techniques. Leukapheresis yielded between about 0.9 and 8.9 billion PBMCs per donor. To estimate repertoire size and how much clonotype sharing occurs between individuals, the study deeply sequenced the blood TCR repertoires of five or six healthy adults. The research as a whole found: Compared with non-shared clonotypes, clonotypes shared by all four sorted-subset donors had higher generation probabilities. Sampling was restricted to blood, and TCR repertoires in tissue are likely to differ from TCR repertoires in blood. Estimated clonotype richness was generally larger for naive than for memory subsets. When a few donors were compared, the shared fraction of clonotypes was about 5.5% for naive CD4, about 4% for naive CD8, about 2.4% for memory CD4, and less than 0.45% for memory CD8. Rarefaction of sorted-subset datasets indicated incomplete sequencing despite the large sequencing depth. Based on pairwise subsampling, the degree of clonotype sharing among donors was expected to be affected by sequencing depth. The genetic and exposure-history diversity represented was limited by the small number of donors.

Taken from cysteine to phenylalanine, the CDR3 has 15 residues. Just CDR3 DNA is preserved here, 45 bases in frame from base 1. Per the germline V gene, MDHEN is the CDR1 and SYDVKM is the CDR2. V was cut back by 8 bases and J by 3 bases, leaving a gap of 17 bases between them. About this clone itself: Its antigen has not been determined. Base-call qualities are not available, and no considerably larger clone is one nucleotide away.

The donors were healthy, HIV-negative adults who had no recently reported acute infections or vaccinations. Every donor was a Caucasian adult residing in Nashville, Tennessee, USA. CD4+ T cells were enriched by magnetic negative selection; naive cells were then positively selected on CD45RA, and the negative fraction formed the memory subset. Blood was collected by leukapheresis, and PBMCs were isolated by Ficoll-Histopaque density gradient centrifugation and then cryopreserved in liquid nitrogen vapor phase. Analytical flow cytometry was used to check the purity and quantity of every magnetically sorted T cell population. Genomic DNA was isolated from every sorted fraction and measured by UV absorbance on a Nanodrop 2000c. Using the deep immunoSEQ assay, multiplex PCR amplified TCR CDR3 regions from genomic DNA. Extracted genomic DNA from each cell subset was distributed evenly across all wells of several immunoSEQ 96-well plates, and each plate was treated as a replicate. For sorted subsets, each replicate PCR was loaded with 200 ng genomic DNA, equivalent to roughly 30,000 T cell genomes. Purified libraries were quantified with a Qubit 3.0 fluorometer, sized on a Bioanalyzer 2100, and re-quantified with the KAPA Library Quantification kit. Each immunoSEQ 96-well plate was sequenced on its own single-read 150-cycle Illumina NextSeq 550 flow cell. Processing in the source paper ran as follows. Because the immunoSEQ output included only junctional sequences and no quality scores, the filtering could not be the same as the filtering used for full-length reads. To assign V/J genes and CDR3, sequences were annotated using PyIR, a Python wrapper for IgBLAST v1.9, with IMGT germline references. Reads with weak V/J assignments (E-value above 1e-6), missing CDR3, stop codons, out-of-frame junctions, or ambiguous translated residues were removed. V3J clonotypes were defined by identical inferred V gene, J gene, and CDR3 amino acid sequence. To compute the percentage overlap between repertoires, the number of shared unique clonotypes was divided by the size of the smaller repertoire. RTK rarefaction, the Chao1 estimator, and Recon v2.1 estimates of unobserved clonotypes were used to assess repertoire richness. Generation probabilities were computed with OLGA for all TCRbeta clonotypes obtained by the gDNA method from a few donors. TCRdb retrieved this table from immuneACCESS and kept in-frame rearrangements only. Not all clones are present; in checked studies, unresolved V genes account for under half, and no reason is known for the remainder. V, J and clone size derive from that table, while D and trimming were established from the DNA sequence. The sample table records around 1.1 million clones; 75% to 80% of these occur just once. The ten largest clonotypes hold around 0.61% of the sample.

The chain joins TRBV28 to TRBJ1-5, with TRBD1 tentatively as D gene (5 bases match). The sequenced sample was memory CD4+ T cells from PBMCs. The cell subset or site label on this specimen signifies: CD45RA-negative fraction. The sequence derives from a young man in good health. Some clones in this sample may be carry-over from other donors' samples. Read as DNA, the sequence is TGTGCCAGCCGAACCGGGGGGGTCGCCAATCAGCCCCAGCATTTT. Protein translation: CASRTGGVANQPQHF.